The clone carrying this TCR beta chain was seen a handful of times. Its specificity is unknown. TCR beta CDR3 regions were amplified from RNA transcripts. HTBI primers were the set used in a first-round RT-PCR of the TCR CDR3. TCRdb re-derived calls from the multiplex PCR reads in MiXCR, one entry per CDR3 protein. The data hold 300,000 or so distinct CDR3 sequences, with 21% observed a single time. CDR1 is GTSNPN and CDR2 is SVGIG in the germline V gene (reference sequence). V lost 3 bases and J lost 1, with 12 bases in between. The CDR3 consists of 15 residues. The sample is drawn from a study of T cells in Graves' hyperthyroidism and ophthalmopathy. Findings of the study overall: Ophthalmopathy, as predicted by the model, came a median around 6.7 months after the prediction. Most clonotypes expanded in the thyroid (above 0.001) were also present in blood.

The study excluded patients with uncontrolled infection, other autoimmune disease, pregnancy or lactation. The receptor was derived from a woman between 50 and 59 years old with Graves' hyperthyroidism. Sequencing input: blood. The V and J genes are TRBV30 and TRBJ2-2; tentative D call: TRBD1 (6 bases). CDR3 DNA: TGTGCCTGGAGGGGTTACAGGGTGAACACCGGGGAGCTGTTTTTT. Encoded protein: CAWRGYRVNTGELFF. Full variable domain (remainder filled in from reference TRBV30 and TRBJ2-2): SQTIHQWPATLVQPVGSPLSLECTVEGTSNPNLYWYRQAAGRGLQLLFYSVGIGQISSEVPQNLSASRPQDRQFILSSKKLLLSDSGFYLCAWRGYRVNTGELFFGEGSRLTVL.